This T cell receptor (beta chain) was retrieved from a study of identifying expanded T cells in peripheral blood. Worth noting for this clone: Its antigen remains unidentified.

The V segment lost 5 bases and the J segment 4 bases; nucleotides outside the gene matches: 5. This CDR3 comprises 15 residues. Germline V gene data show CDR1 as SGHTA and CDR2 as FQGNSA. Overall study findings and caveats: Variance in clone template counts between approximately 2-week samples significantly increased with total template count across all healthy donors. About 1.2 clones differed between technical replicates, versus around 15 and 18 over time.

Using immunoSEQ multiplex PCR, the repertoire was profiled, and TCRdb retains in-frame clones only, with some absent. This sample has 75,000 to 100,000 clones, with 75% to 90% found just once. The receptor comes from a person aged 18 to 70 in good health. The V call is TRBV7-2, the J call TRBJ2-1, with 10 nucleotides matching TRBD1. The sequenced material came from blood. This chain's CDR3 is CASSMTGGDYNEQFF. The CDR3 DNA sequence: TGTGCCAGCAGCATGACAGGGGGCGATTACAATGAGCAGTTCTTC.